The sample holds a few counts of the clone carrying this T cell receptor (beta chain). Its antigen is undetermined. The data originate from a study of identical twins. Points from the study as a whole: The analysis was cross-sectional rather than longitudinal within donors. Fewer insertions were carried by abundant cord blood beta clonotypes, but none was seen in memory repertoires.

V was pared by 7 bases and J by 0 bases, with 12 bases between. The germline V gene has CDR1 MNHNS and CDR2 SASEGT. This CDR3 region has 15 residues. Through template switching, a universal primer site was introduced, and the cDNA contained unique molecular identifiers. TCRdb re-called the 5' RACE reads through MiXCR, storing one row per CDR3 protein. This table has roughly 570,000 distinct CDR3 sequences, around 9.6% appearing once. The same specimen was also included in a second study, on yellow fever vaccine responses in identical twins. That report adds: Reports say the vaccine T cell response in twins looked partly convergent and partly personalized.

The receptor was derived from a young woman in good health. Sequencing was performed on PBMCs. The V call is TRBV6-1, the J call TRBJ2-2, with D possibly matching TRBD1 (6 bases). CDR3 amino acids: CASTPRTANTGELFF. The CDR3 DNA sequence: TGTGCCAGCACACCTCGGACAGCGAACACCGGGGAGCTGTTTTTT.